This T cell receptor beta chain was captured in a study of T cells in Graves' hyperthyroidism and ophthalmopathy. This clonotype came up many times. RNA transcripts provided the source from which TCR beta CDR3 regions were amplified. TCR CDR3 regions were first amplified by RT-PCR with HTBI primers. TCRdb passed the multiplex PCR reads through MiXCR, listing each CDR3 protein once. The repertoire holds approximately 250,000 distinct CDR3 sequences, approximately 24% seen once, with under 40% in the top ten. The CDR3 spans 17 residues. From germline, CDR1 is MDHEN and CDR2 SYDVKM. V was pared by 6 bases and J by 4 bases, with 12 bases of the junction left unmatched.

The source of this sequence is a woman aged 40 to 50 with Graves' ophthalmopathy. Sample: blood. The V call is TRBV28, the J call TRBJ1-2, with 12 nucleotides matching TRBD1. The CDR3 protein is CASSLPGQGAKGYGYTF. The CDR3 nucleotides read TGTGCCAGCAGCCTCCCGGGACAGGGGGCTAAGGGCTATGGCTACACCTTC.